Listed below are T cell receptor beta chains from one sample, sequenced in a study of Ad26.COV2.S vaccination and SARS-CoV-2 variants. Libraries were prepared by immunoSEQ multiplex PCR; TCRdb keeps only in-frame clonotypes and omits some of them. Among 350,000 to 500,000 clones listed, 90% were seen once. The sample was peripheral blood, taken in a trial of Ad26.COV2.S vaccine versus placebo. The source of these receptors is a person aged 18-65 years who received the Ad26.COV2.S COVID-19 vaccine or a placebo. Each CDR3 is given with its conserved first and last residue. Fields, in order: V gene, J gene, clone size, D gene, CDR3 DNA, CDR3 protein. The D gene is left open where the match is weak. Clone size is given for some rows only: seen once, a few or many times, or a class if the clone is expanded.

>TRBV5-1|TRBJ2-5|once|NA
TGCGCCAGCCGCCCCCTCGGGGGCCTGGAGACCCAGTACTTC
CASRPLGGLETQYF
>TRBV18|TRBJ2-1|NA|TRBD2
TGTGCCAGCTCACCCCCTAGCGGGAAAAACAATGAGCAGTTCTTC
CASSPPSGKNNEQFF
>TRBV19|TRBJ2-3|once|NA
TGTGCCAGTAGTATCCCGACAGGGAGGGGAGCAGATACGCAGTATTTT
CASSIPTGRGADTQYF
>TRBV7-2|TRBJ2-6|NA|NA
TGTGCCAGCAGCCGGACAGCCTCTGGGGCCAACGTCCTGACTTTC
CASSRTASGANVLTF
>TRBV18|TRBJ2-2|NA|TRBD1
TGTGCCAGCTCACCAATCGGGACAGGGATTAAAGGGGAGCTGTTTTTT
CASSPIGTGIKGELFF
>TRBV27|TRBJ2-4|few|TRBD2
TGTGCCAGCAGTCTCATCCTCCCCTCCGGGACTAGCGGTGCCAAAAACATTCAGTACTTC
CASSLILPSGTSGAKNIQYF
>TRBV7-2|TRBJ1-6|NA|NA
TGTGCCAGCAGCCCTCCTTCGGTTGTACCCCTCCACTTT
CASSPPSVVPLHF
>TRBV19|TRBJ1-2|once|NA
TGCGCCAGTAGAGGGGTCCAGTACTATGGCTACACCTTC
CASRGVQYYGYTF
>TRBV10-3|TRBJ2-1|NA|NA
TGTGCCATCAGAGGGGTCCCGGAAAGCTCCTACAATGAGCAGTTCTTC
CAIRGVPESSYNEQFF
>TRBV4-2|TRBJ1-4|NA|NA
TGTGCCAGCAGCCAAGATGGGCAGGGGTGGGAAAAACTGTTTTTT
CASSQDGQGWEKLFF
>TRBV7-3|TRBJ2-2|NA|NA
TGTGCCAGCAGCTCCAACACCGGGGAGCTGTTTTTT
CASSSNTGELFF
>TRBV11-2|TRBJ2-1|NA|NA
TGTGCCAGCAGCTTAAGCAGGGTTTGTGCCAATGAGCAGTTCTTC
CASSLSRVCANEQFF
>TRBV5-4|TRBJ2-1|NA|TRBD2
TGTGCCAGCAGTTTAGCGGGAGTGGTCTACAATGAGCAGTTCTTC
CASSLAGVVYNEQFF
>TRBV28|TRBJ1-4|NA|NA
TGTGCCAGCAGTTTTGGGGGGAGAGGTAATGAAAAACTGTTTTTT
CASSFGGRGNEKLFF
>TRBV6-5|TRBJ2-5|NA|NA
TGTGCCAGCAGATTCGGGGAGACCCAGTACTTC
CASRFGETQYF
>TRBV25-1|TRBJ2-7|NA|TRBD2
TGTGCCAGCAGACCTGCTAGCGGGAGCTCCTACGAGCAGTACTTC
CASRPASGSSYEQYF
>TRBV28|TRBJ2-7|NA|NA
TGTGCCAGCAGTGGGGACCCTAGCTCCTACGAGCAGTACTTC
CASSGDPSSYEQYF
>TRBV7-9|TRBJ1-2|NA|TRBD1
TGTGCCAGCAGCCCTATGGACAGGGGGGATGGCTACACCTTC
CASSPMDRGDGYTF
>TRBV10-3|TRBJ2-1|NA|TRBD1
TGTGCCATCAGTGGGACAGGGTACAATGAGCAGTTCTTC
CAISGTGYNEQFF
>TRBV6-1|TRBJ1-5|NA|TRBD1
TGTGCCAGCAGTGAATGGACAGGGTCCGGTAATCAGCCCCAGCATTTT
CASSEWTGSGNQPQHF
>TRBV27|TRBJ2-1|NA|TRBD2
TGTGCCAGCAGCCAGACTAGCGGGAGTAACAATGAGCAGTTCTTC
CASSQTSGSNNEQFF
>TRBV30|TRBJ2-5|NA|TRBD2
TGTGCCTGGAGTCCCCTAGCGGGAGGGCCGGAGACCCAGTACTTC
CAWSPLAGGPETQYF
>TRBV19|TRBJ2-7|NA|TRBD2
TGTGCCAGTAGTAAGCCTAGCGGGAGAGCCCACGAGCAGTACTTC
CASSKPSGRAHEQYF
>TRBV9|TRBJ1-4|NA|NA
TGTGCCAGCAGCGCTGGCCGGGTCGGGGTAACTAATGAAAAACTGTTTTTT
CASSAGRVGVTNEKLFF
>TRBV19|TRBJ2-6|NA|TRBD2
TGTGCCAGTAGTTCTAGCGGGACCGGATCTGGGGCCAACGTCCTGACTTTC
CASSSSGTGSGANVLTF
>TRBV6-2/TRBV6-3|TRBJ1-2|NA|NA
TGTGCCAGCAGTTACGTGGGGCCGAACTATGGCTACACCTTC
CASSYVGPNYGYTF
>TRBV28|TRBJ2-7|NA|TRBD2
TGTGCCAGCAGTGGCCCCGGGACTAGTGGGTACGAGCAGTACTTC
CASSGPGTSGYEQYF
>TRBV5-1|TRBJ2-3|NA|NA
TGCGCCAGCAGCCCAGACAGGCCTACCAGGGAAGATACGCAGTATTTT
CASSPDRPTREDTQYF
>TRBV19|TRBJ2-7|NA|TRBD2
TGTGCCAGTAGTTCCCCATCGACTAGCGGTTCCTACGAGCAGTACTTC
CASSSPSTSGSYEQYF
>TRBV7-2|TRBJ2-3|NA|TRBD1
TGTGCCAGCAGCTTAGCGCTTCCCGGGACAGGGGTCGCAGATACGCAGTATTTT
CASSLALPGTGVADTQYF
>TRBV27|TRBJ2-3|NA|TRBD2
TGTGCCAGCAAGGGACTAGCGGGAGTCAATACGCAGTATTTT
CASKGLAGVNTQYF
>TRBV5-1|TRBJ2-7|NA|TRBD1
TGCGCCAGCAGCCGACAGGGGGGAACCTACGAGCAGTACTTC
CASSRQGGTYEQYF
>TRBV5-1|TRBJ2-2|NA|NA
TGCGCCAGCAGCCCGTCGGGAGTCAGGGCCGGGGAGCTGTTTTTT
CASSPSGVRAGELFF
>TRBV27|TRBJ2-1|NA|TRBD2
TGTGCCAGCAGCGAACTTAGCGGGAGCAATGAGCAGTTCTTC
CASSELSGSNEQFF
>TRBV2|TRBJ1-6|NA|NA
TGTGCCAGCAGTGAAACCGGGACACCTTCCTATAATTCACCCCTCCACTTT
CASSETGTPSYNSPLHF
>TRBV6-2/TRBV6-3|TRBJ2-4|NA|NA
TGTGCCAGCAGTTATTTAAGTGGACGGACGCTAGCCAAAAACATTCAGTACTTC
CASSYLSGRTLAKNIQYF
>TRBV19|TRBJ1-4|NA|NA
TGTGCCAGTAGTATACGGGATAATGAAAAACTGTTTTTT
CASSIRDNEKLFF
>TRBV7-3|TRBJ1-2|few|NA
TGTGCCAGCAGCTTGGGAGGGAGGGGCTATGGCTACACCTTC
CASSLGGRGYGYTF
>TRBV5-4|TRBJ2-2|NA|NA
TGTGCCAGCAGCCCTAACACCGGGGAGCTGTTTTTT
CASSPNTGELFF
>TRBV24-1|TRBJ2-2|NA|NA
TGTGCCACCAGTGATTCCCGAAATTGGGAGCTGTTTTTT
CATSDSRNWELFF
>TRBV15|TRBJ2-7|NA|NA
TGTGCCACCAGCAGAGATCAAGTGACCTACGAGCAGTACTTC
CATSRDQVTYEQYF